This T cell receptor (beta chain) came from a study of cytomegalovirus exposure and HLA in healthy donors. Turning to the study itself: One earlier analysis, a look at roughly 170 million T cells, found some 100 million unique TCR beta sequences.

With 60 Vbeta and 13 Jbeta primers, the PCR was carried out. Profiling relied on immunoSEQ multiplex PCR, and the TCRdb table lists in-frame clones only, not all of them. Recorded here are roughly 70,000 clones; the top ten clones represent 2.5% to 3%. V was clipped by 0 bases and J by 0 bases, with 6 bases between them. The CDR3 loop spans 15 amino acids. Looked up from germline, CDR1 is MNHEY and CDR2 is SVGAGI. The sequenced material came from PBMCs. The rearrangement links TRBV6-5 to TRBJ1-3, with D perhaps TRBD1 (6 bases). The source of this sequence is a man aged 35-49 years in good health and CMV-seronegative. The CDR3 DNA is TGTGCCAGCAGTTACTCGGGGGCCTCTGGAAACACCATATATTTT. The encoded protein is CASSYSGASGNTIYF.